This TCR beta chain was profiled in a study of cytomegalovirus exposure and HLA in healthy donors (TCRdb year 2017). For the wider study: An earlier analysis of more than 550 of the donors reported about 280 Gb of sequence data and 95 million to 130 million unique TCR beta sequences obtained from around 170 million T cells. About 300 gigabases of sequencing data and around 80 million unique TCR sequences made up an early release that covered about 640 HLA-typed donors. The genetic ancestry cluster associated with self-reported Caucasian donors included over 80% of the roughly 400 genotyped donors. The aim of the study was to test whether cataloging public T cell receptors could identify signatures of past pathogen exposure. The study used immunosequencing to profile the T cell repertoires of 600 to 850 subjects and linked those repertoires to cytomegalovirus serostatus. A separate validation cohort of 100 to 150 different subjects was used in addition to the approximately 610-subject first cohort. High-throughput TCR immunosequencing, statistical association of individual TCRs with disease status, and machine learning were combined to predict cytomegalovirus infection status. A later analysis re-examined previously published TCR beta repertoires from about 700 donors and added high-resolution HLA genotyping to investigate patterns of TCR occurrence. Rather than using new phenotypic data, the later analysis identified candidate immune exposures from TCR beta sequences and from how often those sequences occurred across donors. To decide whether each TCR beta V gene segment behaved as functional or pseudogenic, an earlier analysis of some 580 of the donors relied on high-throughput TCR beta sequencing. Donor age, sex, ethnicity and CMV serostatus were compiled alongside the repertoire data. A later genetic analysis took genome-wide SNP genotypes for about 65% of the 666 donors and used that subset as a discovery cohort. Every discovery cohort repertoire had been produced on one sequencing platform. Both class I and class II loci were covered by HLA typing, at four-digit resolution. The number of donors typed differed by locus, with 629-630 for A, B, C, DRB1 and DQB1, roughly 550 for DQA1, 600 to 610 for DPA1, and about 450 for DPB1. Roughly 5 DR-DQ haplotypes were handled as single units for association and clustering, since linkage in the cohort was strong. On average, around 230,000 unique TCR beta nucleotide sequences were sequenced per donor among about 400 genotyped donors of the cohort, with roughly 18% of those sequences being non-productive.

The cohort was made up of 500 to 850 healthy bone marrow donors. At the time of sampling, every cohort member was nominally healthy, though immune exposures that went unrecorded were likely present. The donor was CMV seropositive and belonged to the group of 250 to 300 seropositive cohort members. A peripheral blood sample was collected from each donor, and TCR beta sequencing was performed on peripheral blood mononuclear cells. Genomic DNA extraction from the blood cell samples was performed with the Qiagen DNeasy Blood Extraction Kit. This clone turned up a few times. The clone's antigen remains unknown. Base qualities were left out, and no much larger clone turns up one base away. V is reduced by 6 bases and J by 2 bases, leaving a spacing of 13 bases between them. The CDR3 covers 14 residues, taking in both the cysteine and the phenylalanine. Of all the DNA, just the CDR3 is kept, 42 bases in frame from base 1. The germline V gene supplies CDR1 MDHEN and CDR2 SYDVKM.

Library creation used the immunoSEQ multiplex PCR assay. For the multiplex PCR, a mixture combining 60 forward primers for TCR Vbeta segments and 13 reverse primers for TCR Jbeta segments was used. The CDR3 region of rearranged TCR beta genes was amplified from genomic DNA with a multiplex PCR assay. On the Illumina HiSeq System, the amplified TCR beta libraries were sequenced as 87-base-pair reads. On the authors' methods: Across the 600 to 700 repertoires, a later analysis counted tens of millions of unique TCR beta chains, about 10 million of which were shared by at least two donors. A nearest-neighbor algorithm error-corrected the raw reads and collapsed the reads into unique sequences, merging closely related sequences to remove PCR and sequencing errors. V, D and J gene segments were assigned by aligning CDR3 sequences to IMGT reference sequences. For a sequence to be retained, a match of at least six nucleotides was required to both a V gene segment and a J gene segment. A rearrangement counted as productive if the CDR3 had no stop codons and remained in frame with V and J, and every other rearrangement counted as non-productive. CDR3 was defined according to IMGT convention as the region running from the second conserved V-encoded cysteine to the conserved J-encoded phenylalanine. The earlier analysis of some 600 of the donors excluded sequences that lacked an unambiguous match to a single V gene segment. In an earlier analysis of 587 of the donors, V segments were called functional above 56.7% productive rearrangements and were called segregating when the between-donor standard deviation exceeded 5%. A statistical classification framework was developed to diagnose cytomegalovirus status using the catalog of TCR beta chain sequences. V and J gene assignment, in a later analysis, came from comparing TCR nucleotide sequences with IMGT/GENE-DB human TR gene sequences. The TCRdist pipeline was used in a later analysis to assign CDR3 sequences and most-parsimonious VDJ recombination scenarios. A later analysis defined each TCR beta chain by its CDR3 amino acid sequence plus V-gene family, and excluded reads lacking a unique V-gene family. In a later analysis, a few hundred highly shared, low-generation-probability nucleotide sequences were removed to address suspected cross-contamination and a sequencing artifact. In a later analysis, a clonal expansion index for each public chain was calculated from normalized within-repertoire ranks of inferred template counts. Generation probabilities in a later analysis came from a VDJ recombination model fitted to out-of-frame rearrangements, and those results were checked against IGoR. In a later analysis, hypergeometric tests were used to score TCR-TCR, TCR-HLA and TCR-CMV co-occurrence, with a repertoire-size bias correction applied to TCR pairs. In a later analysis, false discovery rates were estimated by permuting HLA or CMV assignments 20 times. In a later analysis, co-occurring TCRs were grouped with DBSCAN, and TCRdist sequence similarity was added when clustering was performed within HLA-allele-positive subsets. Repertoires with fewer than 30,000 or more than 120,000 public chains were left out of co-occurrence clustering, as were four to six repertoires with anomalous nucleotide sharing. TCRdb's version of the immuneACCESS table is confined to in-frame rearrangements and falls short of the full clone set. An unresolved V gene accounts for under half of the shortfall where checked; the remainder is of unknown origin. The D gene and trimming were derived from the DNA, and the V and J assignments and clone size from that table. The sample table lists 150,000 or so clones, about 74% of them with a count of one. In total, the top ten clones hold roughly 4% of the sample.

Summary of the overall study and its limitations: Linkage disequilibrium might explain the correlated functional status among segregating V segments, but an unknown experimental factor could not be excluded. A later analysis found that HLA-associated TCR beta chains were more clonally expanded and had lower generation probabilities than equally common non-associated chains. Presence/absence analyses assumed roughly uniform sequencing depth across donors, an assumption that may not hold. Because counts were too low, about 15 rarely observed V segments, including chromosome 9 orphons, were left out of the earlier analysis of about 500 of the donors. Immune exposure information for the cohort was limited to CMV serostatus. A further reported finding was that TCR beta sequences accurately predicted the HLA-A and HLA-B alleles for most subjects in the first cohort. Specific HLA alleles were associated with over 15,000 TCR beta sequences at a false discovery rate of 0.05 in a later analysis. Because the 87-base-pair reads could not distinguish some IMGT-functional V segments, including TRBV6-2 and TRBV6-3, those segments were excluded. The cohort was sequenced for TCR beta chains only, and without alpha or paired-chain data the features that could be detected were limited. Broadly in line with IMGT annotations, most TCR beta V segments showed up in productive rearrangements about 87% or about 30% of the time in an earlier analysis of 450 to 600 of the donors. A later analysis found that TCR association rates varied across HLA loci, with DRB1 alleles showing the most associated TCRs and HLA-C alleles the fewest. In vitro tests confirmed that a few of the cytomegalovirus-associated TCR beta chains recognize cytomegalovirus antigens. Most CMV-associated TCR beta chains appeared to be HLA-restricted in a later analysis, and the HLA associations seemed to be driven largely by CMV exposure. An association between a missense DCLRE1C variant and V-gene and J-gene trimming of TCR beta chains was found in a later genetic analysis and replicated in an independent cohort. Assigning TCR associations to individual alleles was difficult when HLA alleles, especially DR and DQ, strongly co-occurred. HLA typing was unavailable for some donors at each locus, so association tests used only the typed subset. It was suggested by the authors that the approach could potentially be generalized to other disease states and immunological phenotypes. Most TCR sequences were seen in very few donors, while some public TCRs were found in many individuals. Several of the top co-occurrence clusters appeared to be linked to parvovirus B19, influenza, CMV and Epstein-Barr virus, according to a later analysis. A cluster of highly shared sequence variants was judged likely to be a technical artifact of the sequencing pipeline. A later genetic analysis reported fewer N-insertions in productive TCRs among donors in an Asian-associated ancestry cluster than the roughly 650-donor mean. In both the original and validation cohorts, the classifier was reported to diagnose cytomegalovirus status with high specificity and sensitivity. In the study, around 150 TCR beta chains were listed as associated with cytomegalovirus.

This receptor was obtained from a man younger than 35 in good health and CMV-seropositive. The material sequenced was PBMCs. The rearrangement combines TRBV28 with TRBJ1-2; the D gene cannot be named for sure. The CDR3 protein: CASSPSGSNYGYTF. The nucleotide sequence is TGTGCCAGCAGCCCATCAGGATCCAACTATGGCTACACCTTC.